Listed here are 9 T cell receptor beta chains from one sample, sequenced in a study of OX40 agonist ivuxolimab in advanced cancers. Assay: immunoSEQ multiplex PCR; the TCRdb copy retains only in-frame clones and omits some. The data contain 77,000 or so clones, approximately 91% of them singletons. The sequenced sample was CD4+ or CD8+ T cells sorted from blood, obtained in a trial of the OX40 agonist ivuxolimab. The receptor set was obtained from an adult with an advanced solid tumor such as melanoma, head and neck, liver or kidney cancer.

V usage is TRBV7-3 and J usage is TRBJ2-2; D is uncertain. Germline V gives CDR1 SGHTA, CDR2 FQGTGA. V lost 0 bases and J lost 7, with 15 bases in between. This CDR3 is 16 amino acids long. The CDR3 DNA is TGTGCCAGCAGCTTAACCCCCTGGGATCCTCGCGGGGAGCTGTTTTTT. This encodes CASSLTPWDPRGELFF.

The J gene is TRBJ1-2, the V gene TRBV4-1; D is undetermined. Trimming pared 2 bases from V and 2 bases from J, leaving 9 bases between. This CDR3 has 14 amino acids. Per the germline V gene, CDR1 is MGHRA and CDR2 is YSYEKL. The CDR3, as DNA: TGCGCCAGCAGCCAATTGAGCGGCAACTATGGCTACACCTTC. Its translation: CASSQLSGNYGYTF.

The chain uses TRBV18 and TRBJ2-2; a weak D match, TRBD1 (6 bases). Germline loops: CDR1 KGHSH, CDR2 LQKENI. The CDR3 length is 15 residues. Deletions cut 2 bases from V and 2 bases from J, with 9 bases between. The CDR3 DNA is TGTGCCAGCTCACCATGGGACACTAACACCGGGGAGCTGTTTTTT. As protein: CASSPWDTNTGELFF.

This sequence joins TRBV27 and TRBJ2-5; D is perhaps TRBD2 (7 bases). The germline gives CDR1 MNHEY, CDR2 SMNVEV (reference sequence). V shed 5 bases and J shed 4 bases, with 14 bases lying between them. The CDR3 has 14 residues. CDR3 DNA sequence: TGTGCCAGCAGTCCTGCGGGGGCCAGAGAGACCCAGTACTTC. Translation: CASSPAGARETQYF.

The CDR3 here is CASSLAGERYNEQFF. The CDR3 DNA is TGCGCCAGCAGCTTGGCGGGGGAGCGTTACAATGAGCAGTTCTTC. The chain is built from TRBV5-1 and TRBJ2-1; D may be TRBD2 (6 bases). This CDR3 contains 15 residues. V was pared by 0 bases and J by 4 bases, with 11 bases between. CDR1 SGHRS and CDR2 YFSETQ come from the germline V gene.

CDR3 region: CASSLVVRTGELAGSYNEQFF. The CDR3 bases are TGCGCCAGCAGCTTGGTGGTACGGACAGGGGAACTAGCGGGTTCCTACAATGAGCAGTTCTTC. The chain carries TRBV5-1 and TRBJ2-1; D might be TRBD1 or TRBD2, each matching 9 bases. The CDR3 sequence is 21 residues long. V dropped 0 bases and J dropped 1 base, with 26 bases sitting between them. Looked up from germline, CDR1 is SGHRS and CDR2 is YFSETQ.

The chain links TRBV5-1 to TRBJ2-1; no definite D call. The CDR3 runs 15 residues. Between the trimmed V and J ends, which lost 4 bases and 6 bases, there was a span of 17 bases. In germline, CDR1 is SGHRS, CDR2 YFSETQ. In DNA form, the CDR3 reads TGCGCCAGCAGCAGCTCAGCCGGTTCCGCCAATGAGCAGTTCTTC. This encodes CASSSSAGSANEQFF.

The V call is TRBV7-9, the J call TRBJ2-3; maybe TRBD1 (5 bases). The germline V gene encodes CDR1 SEHNR and CDR2 FQNEAQ (reference sequence). This CDR3 has 15 amino acids. The V gene lost 5 bases and the J gene lost 2 bases, with 14 bases spanning the gap. The CDR3 DNA reads TGTGCCAGCAGCCCAAGGGGATCGAACACAGATACGCAGTATTTT. As protein: CASSPRGSNTDTQYF.

This chain connects TRBV11-3 to TRBJ2-2, with D unclear. This CDR3 has 13 amino acids. Germline V lookup: CDR1 SGHNT, CDR2 YENEEA. The ends were cut back, 5 bases at V and 5 bases at J, with 9 bases in the middle. The CDR3 DNA reads TGTGCCAGCAGCCAAACAACAACCGGGGAGCTGTTTTTT. Its protein product is CASSQTTTGELFF.